The 23 T cell receptor beta chains below come from one sample, sequenced in a study of shared clonotypes between healthy human individuals. The repertoire was sequenced with immunoSEQ multiplex PCR; TCRdb's copy has only in-frame clones and lacks some. This sample has 400,000 to 600,000 clones; about 96% occur once, and the top ten carry about 0.06%. The source material was naive CD4+ T cells sorted from blood. This sample's subset: CD45RA+ positively selected. The receptor set was obtained from a woman younger than 45 in good health.

The V call is TRBV27, the J call TRBJ2-3; D remains unclear. Trimming stripped 6 bases from V and 6 bases from J, with 10 bases between. CDR1 and CDR2 from the germline V gene are MNHEY and SMNVEV (reference sequence). The CDR3 is 12 amino acids. This chain's CDR3 is CASSSLGDTQYF. CDR3 coding DNA: TGTGCCAGCAGCTCCCTCGGCGATACGCAGTATTTT.

The gene calls are TRBV28 and TRBJ2-2; D not certain. This CDR3 comprises 16 residues. Germline CDR1 is MDHEN and CDR2 is SYDVKM. Trimming stripped 3 bases from V and 6 bases from J, with 17 bases between. The CDR3 loop reads CASSFFGQVKSGELFF. In DNA form, the CDR3 reads TGTGCCAGCAGTTTCTTTGGGCAGGTTAAGTCCGGGGAGCTGTTTTTT.

The chain links TRBV18 to TRBJ2-1; D is perhaps TRBD1 (5 bases). With 5 bases removed from V and 5 bases from J, the gap between germline ends came to 13 bases. The germline V gene has CDR1 KGHSH and CDR2 LQKENI. This CDR3 has 14 amino acids. Written as DNA, the CDR3 is TGTGCCAGCTCAAGAGACAGCTTGCACAATGAGCAGTTCTTC. This gives the protein CASSRDSLHNEQFF.

The rearrangement joins TRBV4-2 to TRBJ2-7, with TRBD2 matching 10 bases. The CDR3 consists of 13 residues. The V gene end was trimmed by 4 bases and the J gene end by 7 bases; junction bases not matched to a gene: 4. Germline V gives CDR1 LGHNA, CDR2 YNFKEQ. CDR3 nucleotide sequence: TGTGCCAGCAGCCCTAGCGGGAGAGAAGAGCAGTACTTC. The encoded protein is CASSPSGREEQYF.

The chain couples TRBV6-1 to TRBJ2-5; D unresolved. V lost 6 bases and J 3 bases, leaving 8 bases between the germline ends. CDR3 length: 12 residues. Germline loops: CDR1 MNHNS, CDR2 SASEGT. CDR3 region: CASRAPKETQYF. CDR3 bases: TGTGCCAGCAGAGCCCCTAAAGAGACCCAGTACTTC.

The chain uses TRBV18 and TRBJ1-2, with unresolved D. The CDR3 has 13 amino acids. Germline-derived CDR1 and CDR2 are KGHSH and LQKENI. With 6 bases removed from V and 4 bases from J, the gap between germline ends came to 12 bases. In nucleotides, the CDR3 is TGTGCCAGCTCGATTGGGGAAGGCTATGGCTACACCTTC. Its protein is CASSIGEGYGYTF. Full variable domain (outside the CDR3, taken from reference TRBV18 and TRBJ1-2): NAGVMQNPRHLVRRRGQEARLRCSPMKGHSHVYWYRQLPEEGLKFMVYLQKENIIDESGMPKERFSAEFPKEGPSILRIQQVVRGDSAAYFCASSIGEGYGYTFGSGTRLTVV.

The gene calls are TRBV6-4 and TRBJ2-1, with a weak D call TRBD1 (6 bases). V lost 5 bases to trimming and J lost 3 bases, with 20 bases between them. CDR1 and CDR2 from the germline V gene are MRHNA and SNTAGT. The CDR3 is made up of 17 amino acids. The CDR3 is CASSPDSGVTYYNEQFF. DNA of the CDR3: TGTGCCAGCAGTCCCGACTCAGGGGTCACGTACTACAATGAGCAGTTCTTC.

This sequence joins TRBV4-1 and TRBJ2-1; D is unclear. CDR1 and CDR2 (germline): MGHRA, YSYEKL. V lost 0 bases to trimming and J lost 3 bases, with 12 bases between them. The CDR3 has 16 amino acids. CDR3 nucleotide sequence: TGCGCCAGCAGCCAAGATCGAGGCCGAAGCTACAATGAGCAGTTCTTC. As protein: CASSQDRGRSYNEQFF.

This chain uses TRBV30 with TRBJ1-2; weak D call: TRBD1 (5 bases). The CDR3 covers 14 residues. V shed 7 bases and J shed 3 bases, with 18 bases lying between them. Germline loops: CDR1 GTSNPN, CDR2 SVGIG (reference sequence). In DNA, the CDR3 is TGTGCCTCCCGCCCCCAGGGTGTTCACTATGGCTACACCTTC. It specifies CASRPQGVHYGYTF. Combining the CDR3 with reference TRBV30 and TRBJ1-2 gives the whole variable domain SQTIHQWPATLVQPVGSPLSLECTVEGTSNPNLYWYRQAAGRGLQLLFYSVGIGQISSEVPQNLSASRPQDRQFILSSKKLLLSDSGFYLCASRPQGVHYGYTFGSGTRLTVV.

The V and J genes are TRBV7-8 and TRBJ2-5; the D gene is possibly TRBD2 (6 bases). The CDR3 has 14 residues. V was shortened by 5 bases and J by 5 bases, with 15 bases between the two germline ends. Germline lookup yields CDR1 SGHVS and CDR2 FQNEAQ. CDR3 DNA: TGTGCCAGCAGCCAAGGGACTCGAGGGGAGACCCAGTACTTC. It translates to CASSQGTRGETQYF.

The table lists this clone with a few counts. The chain couples TRBV30 to TRBJ1-2; D may be TRBD1 (5 bases). CDR3 length equals 12 residues. The ends were cut back, 7 bases at V and 8 bases at J, with 17 bases in the middle. The V gene's germline CDR1 is GTSNPN and CDR2 SVGIG (reference sequence). CDR3 nucleotides: TGTGCCTCCCTCCGAGGGGTGCGGGGCTACACCTTC. It codes for CASLRGVRGYTF.

The rearrangement links TRBV28 to TRBJ2-2; possibly TRBD1 for D (6 bases). This CDR3 region has 15 residues. Germline lookup yields CDR1 MDHEN and CDR2 SYDVKM. V shed 8 bases and J shed 5 bases, with 18 bases lying between them. The CDR3 nucleotides are TGTGCCAGCTCAAGCAGGGACAAACCAACCGGGGAGCTGTTTTTT. It is translated as CASSSRDKPTGELFF. The full variable domain, completed using reference TRBV28 and TRBJ2-2, is DVKVTQSSRYLVKRTGEKVFLECVQDMDHENMFWYRQDPGLGLRLIYFSYDVKMKEKGDIPEGYSVSREKKERFSLILESASTNQTSMYLCASSSRDKPTGELFFGEGSRLTVL.

This clone was detected once. The chain carries TRBV6-6 and TRBJ2-1; D is unresolved. The germline V gene has CDR1 MNHNY and CDR2 SVGAGI (reference sequence). Trimming removed 7 bases at V and 4 bases at J, with 17 bases between. The CDR3 length is 15 residues. The DNA of the CDR3 is TGTGCCAGCACCTCAGCCGGGCCGGGTTACAATGAGCAGTTCTTC. This gives the protein CASTSAGPGYNEQFF.

The J gene is TRBJ2-1, the V gene TRBV7-2, with 9 nucleotides matching TRBD2. The junction had 2 bases not matched to a gene; V was cut back by 3 bases and J by 2 bases. CDR1 and CDR2 from the germline V gene are SGHTA and FQGNSA. This CDR3 has 15 amino acids. CDR3 nucleotides: TGTGCCAGCAGCTTTAGCGGGAGAACCTACAATGAGCAGTTCTTC. Translated: CASSFSGRTYNEQFF.

The genes are TRBV6-6 and TRBJ2-7, with 10 bases aligning to TRBD1. Germline V lookup: CDR1 MNHNY, CDR2 SVGAGI (reference sequence). The CDR3 has 15 amino acids. J was trimmed by 4 bases and V by 2 bases; bases with no gene match: 5. Here the CDR3 DNA reads TGTGCCAGCAGTTACGCGCTGGGACAGGGGTACGAGCAGTACTTC. This encodes CASSYALGQGYEQYF.

The chain recombines TRBV7-9 with TRBJ2-7; D possibly uses TRBD1 or TRBD2 (5 bases each). CDR1 is SEHNR and CDR2 is FQNEAQ in the germline V gene (reference sequence). This CDR3 region has 14 residues. V was clipped by 3 bases and J by 0 bases, with 9 bases between them. CDR3 residues: CASSLAGTSYEQYF. For the CDR3, the DNA is TGTGCCAGCAGCTTGGCAGGGACCTCCTACGAGCAGTACTTC.

Only a few counts were recorded for this clone. The chain combines TRBV27 with TRBJ2-2, with no clear D. Germline lookup yields CDR1 MNHEY and CDR2 SMNVEV (reference sequence). The CDR3 covers 13 residues. V was clipped by 4 bases and J by 1 base, with 4 bases between them. The CDR3 DNA is TGTGCCAGCAGTTGGGGGAACACCGGGGAGCTGTTTTTT. It codes for CASSWGNTGELFF.

The rearrangement links TRBV11-2 to TRBJ2-3, with D maybe TRBD2 (6 bases). The CDR3 length is 16 residues. V lost 1 base, J lost 0 bases, and 11 bases lay in between. The germline CDR1 and CDR2 sequences are SGHAT and FQNNGV. This CDR3 reads CASSLGNSGSTDTQYF. The CDR3 region has the DNA TGTGCCAGCAGCTTAGGAAATAGCGGTAGCACAGATACGCAGTATTTT.

This clone appeared a single time. This chain uses TRBV7-9 with TRBJ1-4; D gene unclear. Germline lookup yields CDR1 SEHNR and CDR2 FQNEAQ (reference sequence). Trimming took 0 bases from V and 7 from J, leaving 9 bases between them. The CDR3 length is 14 residues. Here the CDR3 reads CASSLAHGFEKLFF. DNA for the CDR3: TGTGCCAGCAGCTTAGCACATGGGTTTGAAAAACTGTTTTTT.

The chain carries TRBV27 and TRBJ2-3; D is uncertain. In germline, CDR1 is MNHEY, CDR2 SMNVEV (reference sequence). The CDR3 loop spans 13 amino acids. V was shortened by 0 bases and J by 4 bases, with 5 bases between the two germline ends. CDR3 loop: CASSLSTPDTQYF. CDR3 DNA sequence: TGTGCCAGCAGTTTATCCACCCCAGATACGCAGTATTTT.

On this clone itself: One junction end disagrees with the germline gene, perhaps due to a read error. The rearrangement joins TRBV19 to TRBJ2-1, with 7 bases fitting TRBD2. The CDR3 has 13 residues. Per the germline V gene, CDR1 is LNHDA and CDR2 is SQIVND (reference sequence). CDR3 sequence reads: CASRIAGTNEQFF. The CDR3 region has the DNA TGTGCCAGTAGAATAGCGGGTACTAATGAGCAGTTCTTC.

CDR3 residues: CASSSFSGGSYEQYF. The CDR3, as DNA: TGTGCCAGCAGCTCATTTAGCGGGGGCTCCTACGAGCAGTACTTC. The V gene is TRBV7-6, the J gene TRBJ2-7, with TRBD2 identical over 9 bases. The germline V gene encodes CDR1 SGHVS and CDR2 FNYEAQ. The CDR3 has 15 amino acids. V shed 4 bases and J 0 bases; nucleotides not matched to a gene: 4.

The V call is TRBV7-6, the J call TRBJ2-2; no firm D call. Germline-derived CDR1 and CDR2 are SGHVS and FNYEAQ. V dropped 5 bases and J dropped 5 bases, with 9 bases sitting between them. The CDR3 spans 13 residues. CDR3 bases: TGTGCCAGCAGCGCCGGACGGACCGGGGAGCTGTTTTTT. The encoded protein is CASSAGRTGELFF.